This entry concerns a single T cell receptor (beta chain). This sample is drawn from a study of blood T cell repertoires in COVID-19. Overall study: Samples came from the United States, Italy and Spain, spanning acute and convalescent COVID-19. The analysed material was cDNA or gDNA that came from T cells, B-cell-depleted T cells, or PBMCs.

Between the trimmed V and J ends, which lost 4 bases and 3 bases, there was a span of 16 bases. The CDR3 totals 16 residues. Per the germline V gene, CDR1 is MNHEY and CDR2 is SVGAGI. In the source study's methods: Reference gene primer amplification yielded estimated nucleated cell counts. TCRdb keeps only in-frame clones here, not all; method: immunoSEQ multiplex PCR. Clone size and V and J calls were adopted from that table, with D and trimming inferred from the DNA. The repertoire has fewer than 100,000 clones, around 86% of them found once; the top ten carry 4.5% to 5%. Sequenced: peripheral blood. This sequence was found in a woman older than 75 with acute or convalescent COVID-19. The chain carries TRBV6-5 and TRBJ1-5; tentative D call: TRBD1 (5 bases). The CDR3 spells CASSSIRDSYNQPQHF. The CDR3 DNA follows: TGTGCCAGCAGTTCTATCAGGGACTCCTACAATCAGCCCCAGCATTTT.